This entry lists 3 T cell receptor beta chains sequenced from one sample in a study of blood T cells in healthy people across ages. Through a sample-barcoded 5' primer and a J-beta primer mix, a second PCR was run for roughly 6 to 11 cycles. TCRdb re-called the 5' RACE reads with MiXCR, one entry per CDR3 protein. The sample lists under 850,000 distinct CDR3 sequences, roughly 40% occurring once. The source material was blood. These receptors originate from a man in his late teens or twenties in good health.

This clonotype was counted a single time. This chain uses TRBV2 with TRBJ2-5, with D perhaps matching TRBD1 or TRBD2 (5 bases each). Germline V gene sequence: CDR1 SNHLY, CDR2 FYNNEI. V was clipped by 1 base and J by 6 bases, with 21 bases between them. There are 17 residues in the CDR3. The CDR3 reads CASSEEMVGDLRQTQYF. The DNA for the CDR3 is TGTGCCAGCAGTGAAGAAATGGTGGGGGACCTCAGGCAGACCCAGTACTTC.

A note on this clonotype: One end of the junction is discordant with germline, which a read error may explain. The V call is TRBV24-1, the J call TRBJ2-2; D call uncertain. Germline V gene data show CDR1 as KGHDR and CDR2 as SFDVKD. This CDR3 has 16 amino acids. The CDR3 loop reads CATSDTASMNTAELFF. The DNA of the CDR3 is TGTGCCACCAGTGATACCGCCTCTATGAACACCGCGGAGCTGTTTTTT.

The chain has TRBV27 and TRBJ2-1; a weak D match, TRBD2 (5 bases). Germline V gene sequence: CDR1 MNHEY, CDR2 SMNVEV (reference sequence). V was cut by 6 bases and J by 0 bases, with 15 bases left in between. This CDR3 has 16 residues. CDR3 region: CASSPTGSSSYNEQFF. CDR3 DNA: TGTGCCAGCAGCCCTACGGGATCGAGCTCCTACAATGAGCAGTTCTTC.